These 16 T cell receptor beta chains originate from one sample sequenced in a study of cytomegalovirus exposure and HLA in healthy donors. This PCR relied on a set of 60 Vbeta primers and 13 Jbeta primers. Clones were sequenced by immunoSEQ multiplex PCR, and TCRdb holds only the in-frame ones, with some missing. Among 130,000 to 150,000 clones listed, around 76% were seen once. The specimen was PBMCs. These TCRs come from a male donor in good health and CMV-seronegative.

The DNA of the CDR3 is TGTGCCAGCAGTCCCGGAGGGGGGGTGAGTCGGGACGAGCAGTACTTC. Protein sequence: CASSPGGGVSRDEQYF. The chain uses TRBV27 and TRBJ2-7, with a possible D match to TRBD2 (7 bases). Germline V gene sequence: CDR1 MNHEY, CDR2 SMNVEV (reference sequence). The CDR3 is 16 amino acids. Trimming pared 5 bases from V and 5 bases from J, leaving 22 bases between.

The chain recombines TRBV4-3 with TRBJ1-1; D might be TRBD1 (6 bases). Germline V lookup: CDR1 LGHNA, CDR2 YSLEER. Trimming took 0 bases from V and 0 from J, leaving 14 bases between them. The CDR3 sequence is 17 residues long. CDR3 in DNA: TGCGCCAGCAGCCAAGAACGACAGGAGCTCATGAACACTGAAGCTTTCTTT. Encoded protein: CASSQERQELMNTEAFF.

The rearrangement uses TRBV5-4 and TRBJ1-2; TRBD1 matches 8 bases. This CDR3 is 17 amino acids long. V trimming: 4 bases; J trimming: 3 bases; junction bases outside the gene matches: 14. Germline CDR1 is SGHNT and CDR2 is YYREEE (reference sequence). CDR3 in DNA: TGTGCCAGCAGCCGAGCATGGACAGGGCCCCTCGACTATGGCTACACCTTC. Translating gives CASSRAWTGPLDYGYTF.

The chain links TRBV2 to TRBJ2-2; perhaps TRBD2 as D (6 bases). Germline V CDR1 and CDR2: SNHLY, FYNNEI. The CDR3 length is 16 residues. Trimming took off 2 bases at V and 4 bases at J, with 14 bases between the two ends. The CDR3: CASSENLPGATGELFF. The CDR3 coding sequence is TGTGCCAGCAGTGAAAATCTCCCGGGAGCCACCGGGGAGCTGTTTTTT.

This clone was detected only a few times. J is TRBJ2-1 and V is TRBV4-2, with TRBD2 as a possible D gene (6 bases). V lost 0 bases, J lost 0 bases, and 15 bases lay in between. Germline V lookup: CDR1 LGHNA, CDR2 YNFKEQ. This CDR3 contains 18 residues. CDR3: CASSQEGGDALSYNEQFF. The CDR3 DNA sequence: TGTGCCAGCAGCCAAGAAGGCGGGGACGCCCTCTCCTACAATGAGCAGTTCTTC.

This clone was detected a few times. The chain has TRBV29-1 and TRBJ2-7; weak D call: TRBD2 (5 bases). The V end lost 7 bases, the J end lost 2 bases, and 21 bases lay between the germline ends. CDR1 is SQVTM, CDR2 ANQGSEA, per germline. This CDR3 spans 15 amino acids. The CDR3 here is CSATERAGGPYEQYF. CDR3 DNA: TGCAGCGCCACCGAGAGGGCAGGTGGACCCTACGAGCAGTACTTC.

The sample holds a few counts of this clone. The chain has TRBV5-6 and TRBJ2-5, with a tentative D call TRBD2 (5 bases). Germline assignment: CDR1 SGHDT and CDR2 YYEEEE. This CDR3 spans 14 amino acids. Trimming pared 2 bases from V and 2 bases from J, leaving 10 bases between. The CDR3: CASSFDVAQETQYF. The DNA for the CDR3 is TGTGCCAGCAGCTTTGATGTAGCGCAAGAGACCCAGTACTTC.

The V and J genes are TRBV4-2 and TRBJ1-1; D is uncertain. V lost 2 bases to trimming and J lost 4 bases, with 14 bases between them. The CDR3 has 15 amino acids. Per germline, CDR1 LGHNA and CDR2 YNFKEQ. This CDR3 reads CASSQPGGRGTEAFF. The CDR3 DNA sequence: TGTGCCAGCAGCCAACCAGGAGGGCGGGGCACTGAAGCTTTCTTT.

The chain is built from TRBV5-4 and TRBJ2-1, with D possibly TRBD1 on 6 matching bases. The CDR3 is 17 residues long. V was pared by 7 bases and J by 0 bases, with 20 bases between. Germline-derived CDR1 and CDR2 are SGHNT and YYREEE (reference sequence). The CDR3 loop is CASASRDTGLSYNEQFF. The CDR3 nucleotides are TGTGCCAGCGCTTCTAGGGACACGGGTCTCTCCTACAATGAGCAGTTCTTC.

This chain connects TRBV6-4 to TRBJ2-1, with 7 bases lining up with TRBD1. Germline loops: CDR1 MRHNA, CDR2 SNTAGT. The CDR3 totals 16 residues. V shed 5 bases, J shed 0 bases, and the junction held 7 bases outside the gene matches. CDR3 in amino acids: CASSFDRASSYNEQFF. CDR3 DNA sequence: TGTGCCAGCAGTTTCGACAGGGCGAGCTCCTACAATGAGCAGTTCTTC.

Points on this clone: The junction departs from germline at one end; a sequencing error may be responsible. The V gene is TRBV7-6, the J gene TRBJ2-1; 8 bases match TRBD2. CDR3 length equals 16 residues. From germline, CDR1 is SGHVS and CDR2 FNYEAQ. The CDR3 loop is CARSLESGGPYNEQFF. The CDR3 coding sequence is TGTGCCCGCAGCTTAGAAAGCGGGGGACCCTACAATGAGCAGTTCTTC. The complete variable domain, with remaining parts taken from reference TRBV7-6 and TRBJ2-1, reads GAGVSQSPRYKVTKRGQDVALRCDPISGHVSLYWYRQALGQGPEFLTYFNYEAQQDKSGLPNDRFSAERPEGSISTLTIQRTEQRDSAMYRCARSLESGGPYNEQFFGPGTRLTVL.

V and J are TRBV5-6 and TRBJ1-2, with TRBD1 as a possible D gene (5 bases). Trimming stripped 0 bases from V and 3 bases from J, with 6 bases between. The germline V gene encodes CDR1 SGHDT and CDR2 YYEEEE. The CDR3 totals 13 residues. Written as DNA, the CDR3 is TGTGCCAGCAGCTTGGGGGGGGACTATGGCTACACCTTC. Translated, it gives CASSLGGDYGYTF. The whole variable domain, remainder taken from reference TRBV5-6 and TRBJ1-2, is DAGVTQSPTHLIKTRGQQVTLRCSPKSGHDTVSWYQQALGQGPQFIFQYYEEEERQRGNFPDRFSGHQFPNYSSELNVNALLLGDSALYLCASSLGGDYGYTFGSGTRLTVV.

This chain uses TRBV6-4 with TRBJ2-1; 9 bases align to TRBD2. The germline V gene has CDR1 MRHNA and CDR2 SNTAGT. There are 16 residues in the CDR3. Trimming took 6 bases from V and 0 from J; bases not matched to a gene: 6. The chain's CDR3 is CASSETSGFSYNEQFF. The CDR3 nucleotides are TGTGCCAGCAGCGAAACTAGCGGGTTCTCCTACAATGAGCAGTTCTTC.

The chain recombines TRBV7-9 with TRBJ2-7, with 8 bases fitting TRBD1. Germline CDR1 SEHNR, CDR2 FQNEAQ (reference sequence). Germline trimming cut 6 bases from V and 12 bases from J; bases unmatched to any gene: 10. The CDR3 loop spans 12 amino acids. As DNA, the CDR3 is TGTGCCAGCAGGAATGGAGGGGGACAGGTGTACTTC. Translating it yields CASRNGGGQVYF.

This clone was counted a single time. The junction differs from germline at one of its ends, possibly a read error. V usage is TRBV7-7 and J usage is TRBJ2-7, with a tentative D call TRBD1 (6 bases). CDR3 length equals 16 residues. The germline gives CDR1 SSHAT, CDR2 FNYEAQ (reference sequence). CDR3 sequence: CASSLEGPGVSGEQYF. The CDR3 coding sequence is TGTGCTAGCAGCTTAGAGGGGCCAGGGGTGTCTGGCGAGCAGTACTTC. Complete variable domain (other parts from reference TRBV7-7 and TRBJ2-7): GAGVSQSPRYKVTKRGQDVTLRCDPISSHATLYWYQQALGQGPEFLTYFNYEAQPDKSGLPSDRFSAERPEGSISTLTIQRTEQRDSAMYRCASSLEGPGVSGEQYFGPGTRLTVT.

The chain links TRBV9 to TRBJ2-7; TRBD2 agrees at 7 bases. Germline assignment: CDR1 SGDLS and CDR2 YYNGEE. After removal of 0 bases from V and 7 bases from J, the junction contained 10 bases not matched to a gene. The CDR3 is 15 residues long. CDR3 loop: CASSVDGGGPGEQYF. Here the CDR3 DNA reads TGTGCCAGCAGCGTAGATGGGGGAGGGCCAGGGGAGCAGTACTTC.